This TCR beta chain is drawn from a study of response to subunit inactivated influenza vaccine. A single record per CDR3 protein comes from TCRdb applying MiXCR to the RT-PCR reads. The sample lists roughly 520,000 distinct CDR3 sequences; around 25% were seen once. The J segment lost 5 bases and the V segment lost 0 bases, leaving 8 bases of the junction unmatched. This CDR3 is 17 amino acids long. Germline CDR1 reads MRHNA; CDR2 reads SNTAGT. Remarks on this clonotype: Its antigen remains unknown.

Study-wide results and caveats: Each seasonal influenza vaccination recruits few new T cells, the authors suggested.

The clonotype comes from a man aged 50 to 59 who received an inactivated influenza vaccine. The chain combines TRBV6-4 with TRBJ2-5, with 11 bases aligning to TRBD2. Material: CD4+ T cells sorted from PBMCs, obtained about 5 days after vaccination. The CDR3 reads CASSDSLLAGVMETQYF. CDR3 in DNA: TGTGCCAGCAGTGACTCGTTACTAGCGGGAGTAATGGAGACCCAGTACTTC.